What follows describes a single T cell receptor beta chain. Template material for TCR beta VDJ and CDR3 profiling consisted of genomic DNA. Each CDR3 protein is one row after TCRdb ran MiXCR on the reads. The table has about 190,000 distinct CDR3 sequences, 50% to 55% seen once. The sample is drawn from a study of CD8+CD57+ T cells in acquired aplastic anemia. Study-level information: DNA per sorted CD4+ or CD8+ sample ranged roughly 0.17 to 27.4 ug, averaging 3.2 ug.

Germline-derived CDR1 and CDR2 are SGDLS and YYNGEE. The CDR3 totals 15 residues. The V gene lost 0 bases and the J gene lost 5 bases, with 11 bases spanning the gap. The chain combines TRBV9 with TRBJ1-4; D is undetermined. This sequence was found in a human donor in good health, serving as a control. The sequenced sample consisted of sorted CD4+, CD8+, or CD8+CD57+ T cells (not recorded which) from PBMCs. CDR3 amino acids: CASSVEDRRNEKLFF. The CDR3 DNA sequence: TGTGCCAGCAGCGTAGAGGATAGGAGAAATGAAAAACTGTTTTTT.